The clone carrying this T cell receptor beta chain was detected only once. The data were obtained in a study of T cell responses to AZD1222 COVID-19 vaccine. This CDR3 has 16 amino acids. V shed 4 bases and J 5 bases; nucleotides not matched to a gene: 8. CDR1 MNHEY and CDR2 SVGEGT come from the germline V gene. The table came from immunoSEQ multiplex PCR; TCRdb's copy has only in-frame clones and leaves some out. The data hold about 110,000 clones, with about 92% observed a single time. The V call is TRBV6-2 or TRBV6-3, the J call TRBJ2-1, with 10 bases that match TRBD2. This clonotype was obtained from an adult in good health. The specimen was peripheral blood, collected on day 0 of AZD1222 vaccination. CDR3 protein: CASSFASGRNDNEQFF. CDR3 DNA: TGTGCCAGCAGTTTCGCTAGCGGGAGAAACGACAATGAGCAGTTCTTC.